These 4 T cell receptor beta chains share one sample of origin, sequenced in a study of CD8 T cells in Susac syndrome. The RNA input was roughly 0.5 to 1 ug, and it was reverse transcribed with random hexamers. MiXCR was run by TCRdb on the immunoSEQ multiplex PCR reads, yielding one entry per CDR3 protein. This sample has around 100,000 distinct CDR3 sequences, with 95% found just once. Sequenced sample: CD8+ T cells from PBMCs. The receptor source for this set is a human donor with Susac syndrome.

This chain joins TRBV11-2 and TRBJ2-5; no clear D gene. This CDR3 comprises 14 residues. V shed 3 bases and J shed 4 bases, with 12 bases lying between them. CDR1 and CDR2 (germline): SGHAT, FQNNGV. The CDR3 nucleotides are TGTGCCAGCAGCTTTGGGTATCAGCGAGAGACCCAGTACTTC. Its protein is CASSFGYQRETQYF.

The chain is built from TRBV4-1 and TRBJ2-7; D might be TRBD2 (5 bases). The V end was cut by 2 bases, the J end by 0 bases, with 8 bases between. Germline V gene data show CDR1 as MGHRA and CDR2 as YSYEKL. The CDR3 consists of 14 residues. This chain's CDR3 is CASSQLALSYEQYF. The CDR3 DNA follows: TGCGCCAGCAGCCAACTAGCCCTCTCCTACGAGCAGTACTTC.

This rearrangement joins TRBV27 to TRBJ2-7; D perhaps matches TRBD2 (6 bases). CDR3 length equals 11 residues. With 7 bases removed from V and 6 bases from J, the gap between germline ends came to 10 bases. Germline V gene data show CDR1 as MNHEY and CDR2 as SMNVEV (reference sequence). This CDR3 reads CASTGGSEQYF. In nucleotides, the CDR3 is TGTGCCAGCACCGGGGGTTCCGAGCAGTACTTC.

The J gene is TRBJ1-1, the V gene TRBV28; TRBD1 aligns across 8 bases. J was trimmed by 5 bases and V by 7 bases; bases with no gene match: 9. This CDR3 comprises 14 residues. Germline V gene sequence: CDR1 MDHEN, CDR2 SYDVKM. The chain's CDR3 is CASMGGTGGTEAFF. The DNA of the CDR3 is TGTGCCAGCATGGGGGGGACAGGAGGAACTGAAGCTTTCTTT.